The T cell receptor (beta chain) described here comes from a study of T cells in Graves' hyperthyroidism and ophthalmopathy. TCR beta CDR3 regions were amplified from RNA. Initially, a first-round RT-PCR of the TCR CDR3 employed the HTBI primer set. From the multiplex PCR reads, TCRdb called clonotypes with MiXCR, one entry per CDR3 protein. The sample contains about 270,000 distinct CDR3 sequences, 20% to 30% of which appear only once. The TCR was taken from a man between 35 and 55 years old with Graves' hyperthyroidism that later progressed to Graves' ophthalmopathy. Sequencing was done on a sample of blood.

The CDR3 DNA follows: TGCAGCGTGGGAGGCGGGACTAGCGGGAGCTCCTACAATGAGCAGTTCTTC. Its protein product is CSVGGGTSGSSYNEQFF. The gene calls are TRBV29-1 and TRBJ2-1, with 14 bases lining up with TRBD2. V was clipped by 6 bases and J by 0 bases; unmatched bases: 7. This CDR3 is built from 17 residues. Germline assignment: CDR1 SQVTM and CDR2 ANQGSEA.